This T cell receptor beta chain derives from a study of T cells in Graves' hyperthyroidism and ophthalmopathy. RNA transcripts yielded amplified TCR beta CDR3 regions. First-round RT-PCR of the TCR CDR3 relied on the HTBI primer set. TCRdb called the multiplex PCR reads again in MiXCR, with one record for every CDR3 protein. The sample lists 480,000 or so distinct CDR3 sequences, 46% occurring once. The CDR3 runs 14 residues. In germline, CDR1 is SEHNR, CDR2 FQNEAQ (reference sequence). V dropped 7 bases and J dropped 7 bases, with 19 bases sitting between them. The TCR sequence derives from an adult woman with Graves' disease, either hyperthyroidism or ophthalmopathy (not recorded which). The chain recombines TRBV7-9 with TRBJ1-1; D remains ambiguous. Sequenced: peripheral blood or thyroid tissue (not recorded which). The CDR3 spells CASTLPDGSNEAFF. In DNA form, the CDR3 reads TGTGCCAGCACCCTCCCGGACGGTTCTAATGAAGCTTTCTTT.